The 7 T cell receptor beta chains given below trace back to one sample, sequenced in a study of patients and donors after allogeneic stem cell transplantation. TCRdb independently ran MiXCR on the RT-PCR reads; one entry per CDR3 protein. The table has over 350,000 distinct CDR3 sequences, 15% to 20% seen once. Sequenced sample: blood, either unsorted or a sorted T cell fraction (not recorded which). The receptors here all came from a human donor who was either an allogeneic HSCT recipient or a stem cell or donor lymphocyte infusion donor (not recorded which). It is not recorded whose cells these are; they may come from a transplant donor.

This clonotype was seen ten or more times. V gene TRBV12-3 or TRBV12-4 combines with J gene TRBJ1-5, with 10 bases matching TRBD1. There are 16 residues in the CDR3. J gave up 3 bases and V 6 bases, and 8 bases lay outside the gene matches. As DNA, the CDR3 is TGTGCCAGCAGCCAGGGACAGGGGCGACACAATCAGCCCCAGCATTTT. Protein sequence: CASSQGQGRHNQPQHF.

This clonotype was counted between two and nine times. CDR3 amino acids: CASSRVYGTDTQYF. The CDR3 region has the DNA TGCGCCAGCAGCCGTGTGTACGGCACAGATACGCAGTATTTT. The genes are TRBV5-1 and TRBJ2-3; D unresolved. The CDR3 contains 14 residues. Germline V gene lookup returns CDR1 SGHRS and CDR2 YFSETQ. The ends were cut back, 4 bases at V and 1 base at J, with 10 bases in the middle.

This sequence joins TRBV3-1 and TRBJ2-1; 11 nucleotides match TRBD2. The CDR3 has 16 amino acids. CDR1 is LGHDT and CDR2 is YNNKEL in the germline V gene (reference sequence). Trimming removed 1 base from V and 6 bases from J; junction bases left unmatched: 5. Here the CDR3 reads CASSQVSGRASNEQFF. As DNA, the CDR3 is TGTGCCAGCAGCCAAGTTAGCGGGAGGGCCTCCAATGAGCAGTTCTTC.

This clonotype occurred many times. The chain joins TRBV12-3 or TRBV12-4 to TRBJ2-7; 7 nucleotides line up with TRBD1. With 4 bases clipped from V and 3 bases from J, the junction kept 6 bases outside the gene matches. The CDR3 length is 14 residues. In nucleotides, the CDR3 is TGTGCCAGCAGTTCTCAATCAGGGGGCTACGAGCAGTACTTC. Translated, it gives CASSSQSGGYEQYF.

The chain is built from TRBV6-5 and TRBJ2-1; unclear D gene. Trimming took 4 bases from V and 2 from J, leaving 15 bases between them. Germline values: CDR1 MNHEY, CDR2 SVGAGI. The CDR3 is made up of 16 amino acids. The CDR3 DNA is TGTGCCAGCAGTTGGGGTGGGTGGATGACCTACAATGAGCAGTTCTTC. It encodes CASSWGGWMTYNEQFF.

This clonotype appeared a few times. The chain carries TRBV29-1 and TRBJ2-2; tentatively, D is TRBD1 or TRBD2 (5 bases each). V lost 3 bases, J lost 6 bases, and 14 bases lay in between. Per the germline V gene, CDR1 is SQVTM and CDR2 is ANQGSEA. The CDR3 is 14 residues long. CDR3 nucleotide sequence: TGCAGCGTTGAGAGGGTTGGGGGATCCGGGGAGCTGTTTTTT. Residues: CSVERVGGSGELFF.

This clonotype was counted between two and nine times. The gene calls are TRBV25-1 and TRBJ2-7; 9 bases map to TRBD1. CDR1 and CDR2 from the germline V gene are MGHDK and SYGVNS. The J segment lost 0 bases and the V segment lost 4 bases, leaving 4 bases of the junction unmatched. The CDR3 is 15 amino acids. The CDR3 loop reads CASSGQGVSSYEQYF. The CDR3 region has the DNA TGTGCCAGCAGTGGACAGGGGGTCAGCTCCTACGAGCAGTACTTC.